This entry features one T cell receptor (beta chain) sequence. The repertoire was sequenced with immunoSEQ multiplex PCR; TCRdb's copy has only in-frame clones and lacks some. The table has some 250,000 clones, 70% to 90% seen once. The sample belongs to a study of blood T cell repertoires in COVID-19. Trimming removed 5 bases from V and 13 bases from J, with 14 bases in between. CDR1 SNHLY and CDR2 FYNNEI come from the germline V gene. This CDR3 has 11 residues. The TCR comes from a woman aged 40 to 49 with acute COVID-19. The genes are TRBV2 and TRBJ1-2; D uncertain. The source material was PBMCs or T cells enriched from blood (not recorded which). The DNA for the CDR3 is TGTGCCAGCAGTCACGACACACCGAGCACCTTC. Its translation is CASSHDTPSTF.